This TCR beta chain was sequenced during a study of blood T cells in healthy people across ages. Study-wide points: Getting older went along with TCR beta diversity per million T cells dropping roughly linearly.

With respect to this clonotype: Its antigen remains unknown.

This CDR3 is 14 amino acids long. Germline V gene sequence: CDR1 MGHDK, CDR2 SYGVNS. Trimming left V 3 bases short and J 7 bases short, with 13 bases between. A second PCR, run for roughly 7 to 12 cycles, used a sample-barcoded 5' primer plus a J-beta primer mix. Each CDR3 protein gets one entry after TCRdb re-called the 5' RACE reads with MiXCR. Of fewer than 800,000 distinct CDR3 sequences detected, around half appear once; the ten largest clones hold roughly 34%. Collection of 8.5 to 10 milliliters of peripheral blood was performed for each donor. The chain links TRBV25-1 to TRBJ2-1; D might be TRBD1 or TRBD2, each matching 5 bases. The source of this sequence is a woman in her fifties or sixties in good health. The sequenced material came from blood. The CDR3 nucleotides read TGTGCCAGCAGTGAGGCTGGGGGAAAGAATGAGCAGTTCTTC. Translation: CASSEAGGKNEQFF.